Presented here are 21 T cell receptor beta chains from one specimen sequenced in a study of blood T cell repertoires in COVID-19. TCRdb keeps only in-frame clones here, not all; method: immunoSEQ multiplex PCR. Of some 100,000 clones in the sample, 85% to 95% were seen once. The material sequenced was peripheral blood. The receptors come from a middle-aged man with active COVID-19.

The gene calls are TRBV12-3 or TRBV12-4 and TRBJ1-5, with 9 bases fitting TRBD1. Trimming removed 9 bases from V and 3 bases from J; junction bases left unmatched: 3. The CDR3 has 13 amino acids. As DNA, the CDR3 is TGTGCCAGTACAGGGGGCCCCAATCAGCCCCAGCATTTT. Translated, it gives CASTGGPNQPQHF.

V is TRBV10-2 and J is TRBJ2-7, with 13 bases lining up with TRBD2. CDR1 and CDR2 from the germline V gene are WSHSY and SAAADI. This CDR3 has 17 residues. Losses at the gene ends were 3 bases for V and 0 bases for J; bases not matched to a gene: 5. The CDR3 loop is CASSDLLAGGFSYEQYF. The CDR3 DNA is TGCGCCAGCAGTGATTTACTAGCGGGAGGGTTCTCCTACGAGCAGTACTTC.

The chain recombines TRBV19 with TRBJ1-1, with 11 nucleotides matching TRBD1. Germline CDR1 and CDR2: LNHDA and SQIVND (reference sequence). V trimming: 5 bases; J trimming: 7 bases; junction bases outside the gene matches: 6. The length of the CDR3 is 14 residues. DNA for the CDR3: TGTGCCAGTAGTGACCGGGACAGGGGGTTTGAAGCTTTCTTT. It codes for CASSDRDRGFEAFF.

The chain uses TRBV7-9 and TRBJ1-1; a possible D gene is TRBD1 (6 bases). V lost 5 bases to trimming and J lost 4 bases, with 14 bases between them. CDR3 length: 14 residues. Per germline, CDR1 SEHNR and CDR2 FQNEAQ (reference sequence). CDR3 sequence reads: CASSLNREGTEAFF. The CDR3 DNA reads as TGTGCCAGCAGCCTTAACAGGGAGGGCACTGAAGCTTTCTTT.

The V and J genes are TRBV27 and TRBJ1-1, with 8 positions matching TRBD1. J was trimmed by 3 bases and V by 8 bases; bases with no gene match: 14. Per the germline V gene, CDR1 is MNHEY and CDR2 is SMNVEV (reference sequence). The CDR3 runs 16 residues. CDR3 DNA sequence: TGTGCCAGCCACAGACAGGGGCGCGGGGGTTACACTGAAGCTTTCTTT. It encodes CASHRQGRGGYTEAFF.

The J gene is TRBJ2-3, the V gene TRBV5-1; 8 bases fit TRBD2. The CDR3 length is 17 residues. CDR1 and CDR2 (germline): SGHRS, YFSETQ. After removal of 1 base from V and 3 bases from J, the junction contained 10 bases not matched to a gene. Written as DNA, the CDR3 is TGCGCCAGCAGCTTGCGGGGGCCGGGAGGGCAGACAGATACGCAGTATTTT. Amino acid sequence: CASSLRGPGGQTDTQYF. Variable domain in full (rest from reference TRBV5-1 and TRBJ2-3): KAGVTQTPRYLIKTRGQQVTLSCSPISGHRSVSWYQQTPGQGLQFLFEYFSETQRNKGNFPGRFSGRQFSNSRSEMNVSTLELGDSALYLCASSLRGPGGQTDTQYFGPGTRLTVL.

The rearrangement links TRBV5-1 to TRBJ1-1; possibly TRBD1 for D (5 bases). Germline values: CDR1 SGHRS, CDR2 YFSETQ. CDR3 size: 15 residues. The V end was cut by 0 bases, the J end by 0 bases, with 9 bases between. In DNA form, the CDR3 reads TGCGCCAGCAGCTTGGGGGCAGGGATGAACACTGAAGCTTTCTTT. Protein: CASSLGAGMNTEAFF.

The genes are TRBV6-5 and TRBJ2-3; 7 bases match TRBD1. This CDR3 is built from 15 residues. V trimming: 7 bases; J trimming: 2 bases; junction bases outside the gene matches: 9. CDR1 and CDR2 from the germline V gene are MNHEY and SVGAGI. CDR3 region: CASKHTGADTDTQYF. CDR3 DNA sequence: TGTGCCAGCAAGCACACAGGGGCCGACACAGATACGCAGTATTTT.

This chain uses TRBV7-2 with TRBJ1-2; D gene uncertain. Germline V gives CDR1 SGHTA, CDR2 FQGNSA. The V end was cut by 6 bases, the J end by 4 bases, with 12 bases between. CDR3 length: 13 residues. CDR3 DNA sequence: TGTGCCAGCAGTTCCCGCTCAGGCTATGGCTACACCTTC. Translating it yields CASSSRSGYGYTF. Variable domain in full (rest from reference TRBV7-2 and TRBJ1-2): GAGVSQSPSNKVTEKGKDVELRCDPISGHTALYWYRQSLGQGLEFLIYFQGNSAPDKSGLPSDRFSAERTGGSVSTLTIQRTQQEDSAVYLCASSSRSGYGYTFGSGTRLTVV.

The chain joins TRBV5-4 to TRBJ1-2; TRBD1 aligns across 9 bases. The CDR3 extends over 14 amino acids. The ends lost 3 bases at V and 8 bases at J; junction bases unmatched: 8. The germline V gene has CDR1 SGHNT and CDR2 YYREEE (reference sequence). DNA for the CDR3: TGTGCCAGCAGCTCTACAGGGGGCGAAAGGGGCTACACCTTC. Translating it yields CASSSTGGERGYTF.

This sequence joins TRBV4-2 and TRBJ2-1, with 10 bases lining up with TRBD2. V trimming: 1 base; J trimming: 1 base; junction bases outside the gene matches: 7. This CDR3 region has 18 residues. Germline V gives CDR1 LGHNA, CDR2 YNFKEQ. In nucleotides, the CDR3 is TGTGCCAGCAGCCAAGGTGCTAGCGGGGGTGGTTCCTACAATGAGCAGTTCTTC. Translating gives CASSQGASGGGSYNEQFF.

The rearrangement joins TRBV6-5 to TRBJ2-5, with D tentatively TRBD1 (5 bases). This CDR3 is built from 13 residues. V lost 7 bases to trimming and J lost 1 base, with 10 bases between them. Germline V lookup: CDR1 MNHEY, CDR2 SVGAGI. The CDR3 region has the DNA TGTGCCAGCAAGATAACAGGCCAAGAGACCCAGTACTTC. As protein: CASKITGQETQYF.

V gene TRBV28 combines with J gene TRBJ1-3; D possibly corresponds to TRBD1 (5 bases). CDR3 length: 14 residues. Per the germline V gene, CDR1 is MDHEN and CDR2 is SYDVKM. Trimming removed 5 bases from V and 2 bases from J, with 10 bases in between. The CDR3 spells CASSPQGPGNTIYF. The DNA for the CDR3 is TGTGCCAGCAGTCCGCAGGGTCCTGGAAACACCATATATTTT.

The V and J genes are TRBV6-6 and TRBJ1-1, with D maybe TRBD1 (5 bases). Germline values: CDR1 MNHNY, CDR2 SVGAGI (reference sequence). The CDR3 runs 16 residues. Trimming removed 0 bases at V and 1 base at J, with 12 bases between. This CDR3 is CASSYSIRVGNTEAFF. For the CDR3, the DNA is TGTGCCAGCAGTTACTCGATCAGGGTCGGGAACACTGAAGCTTTCTTT.

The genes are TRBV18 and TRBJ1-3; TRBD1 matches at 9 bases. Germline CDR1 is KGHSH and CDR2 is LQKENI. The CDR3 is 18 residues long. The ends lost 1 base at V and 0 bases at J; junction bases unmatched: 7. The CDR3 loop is CASSPRIRDRDSGNTIYF. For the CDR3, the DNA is TGTGCCAGCTCACCACGAATTCGGGACAGGGACTCTGGAAACACCATATATTTT. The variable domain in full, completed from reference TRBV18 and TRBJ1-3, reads NAGVMQNPRHLVRRRGQEARLRCSPMKGHSHVYWYRQLPEEGLKFMVYLQKENIIDESGMPKERFSAEFPKEGPSILRIQQVVRGDSAAYFCASSPRIRDRDSGNTIYFGEGSWLTVV.

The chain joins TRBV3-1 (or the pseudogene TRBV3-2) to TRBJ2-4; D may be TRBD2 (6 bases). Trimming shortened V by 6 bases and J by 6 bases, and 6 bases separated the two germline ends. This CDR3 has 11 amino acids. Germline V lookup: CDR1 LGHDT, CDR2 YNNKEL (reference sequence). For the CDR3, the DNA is TGTGCCAGCAGGGGGGGAAACATTCAGTACTTC. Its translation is CASRGGNIQYF.

The CDR3 region has the DNA TGTGCCAGCAGCCCCGAATTGGGGGGAGAGCAGTTCTTC. It translates to CASSPELGGEQFF. The genes are TRBV4-2 and TRBJ2-1; D possibly corresponds to TRBD2 (6 bases). This CDR3 region has 13 residues. Trimming removed 4 bases from V and 10 bases from J, with 14 bases in between. Germline V gives CDR1 LGHNA, CDR2 YNFKEQ.

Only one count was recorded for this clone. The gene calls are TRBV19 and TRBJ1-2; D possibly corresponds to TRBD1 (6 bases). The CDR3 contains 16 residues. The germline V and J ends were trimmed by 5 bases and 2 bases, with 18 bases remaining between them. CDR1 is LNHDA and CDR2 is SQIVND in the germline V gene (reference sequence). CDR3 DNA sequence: TGTGCCAGTAGTCCCCGGGAGGGAGGACAGAACTATGGCTACACCTTC. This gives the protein CASSPREGGQNYGYTF.

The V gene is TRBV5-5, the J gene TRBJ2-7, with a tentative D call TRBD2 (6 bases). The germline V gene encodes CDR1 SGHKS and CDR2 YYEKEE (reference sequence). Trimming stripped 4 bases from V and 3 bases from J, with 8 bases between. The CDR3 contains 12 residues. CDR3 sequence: CASSTGGYEQYF. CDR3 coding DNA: TGTGCCAGCAGCACCGGGGGCTACGAGCAGTACTTC.

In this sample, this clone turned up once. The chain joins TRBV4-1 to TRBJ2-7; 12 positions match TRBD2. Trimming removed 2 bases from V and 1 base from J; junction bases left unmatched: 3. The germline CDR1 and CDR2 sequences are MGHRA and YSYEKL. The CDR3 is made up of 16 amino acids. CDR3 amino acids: CASSQHTSGRSYEQYF. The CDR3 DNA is TGCGCCAGCAGCCAACATACTAGCGGGAGGTCCTACGAGCAGTACTTC.

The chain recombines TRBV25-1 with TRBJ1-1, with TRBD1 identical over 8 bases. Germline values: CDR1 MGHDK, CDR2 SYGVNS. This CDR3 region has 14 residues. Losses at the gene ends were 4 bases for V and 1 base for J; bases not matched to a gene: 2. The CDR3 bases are TGTGCCAGCAGTGCCGACAGGGGGAACACTGAAGCTTTCTTT. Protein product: CASSADRGNTEAFF.